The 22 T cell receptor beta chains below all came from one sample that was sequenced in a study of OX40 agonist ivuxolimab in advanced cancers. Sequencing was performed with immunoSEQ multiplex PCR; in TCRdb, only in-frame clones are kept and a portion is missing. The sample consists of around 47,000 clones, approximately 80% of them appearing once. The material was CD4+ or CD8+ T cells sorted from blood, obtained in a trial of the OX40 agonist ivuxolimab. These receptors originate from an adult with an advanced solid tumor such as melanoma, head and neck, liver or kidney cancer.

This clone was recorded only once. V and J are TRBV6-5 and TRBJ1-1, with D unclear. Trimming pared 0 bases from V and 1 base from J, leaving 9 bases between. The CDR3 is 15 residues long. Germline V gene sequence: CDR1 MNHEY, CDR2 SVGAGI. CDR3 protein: CASSYSGRTNTEAFF. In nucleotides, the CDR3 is TGTGCCAGCAGTTACTCCGGGAGGACGAACACTGAAGCTTTCTTT.

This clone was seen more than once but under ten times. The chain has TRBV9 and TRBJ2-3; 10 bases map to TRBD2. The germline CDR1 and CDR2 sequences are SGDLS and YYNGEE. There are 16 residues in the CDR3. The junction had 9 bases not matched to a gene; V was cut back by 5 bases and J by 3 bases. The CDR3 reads CASSPHSGRQTDTQYF. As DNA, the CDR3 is TGTGCCAGCAGTCCTCATAGCGGGAGGCAAACAGATACGCAGTATTTT.

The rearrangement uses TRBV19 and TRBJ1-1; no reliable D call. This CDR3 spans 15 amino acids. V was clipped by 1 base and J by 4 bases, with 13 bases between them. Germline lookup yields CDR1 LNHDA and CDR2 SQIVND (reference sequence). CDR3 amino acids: CASSIVDLEGTEAFF. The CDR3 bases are TGTGCCAGTAGTATAGTCGACCTCGAGGGCACTGAAGCTTTCTTT.

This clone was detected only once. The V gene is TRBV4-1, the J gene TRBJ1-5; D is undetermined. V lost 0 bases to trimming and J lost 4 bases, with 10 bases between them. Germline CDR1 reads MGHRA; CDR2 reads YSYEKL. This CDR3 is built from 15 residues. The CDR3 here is CASSQDLTRNQPQHF. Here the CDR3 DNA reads TGCGCCAGCAGCCAAGATTTGACCCGAAATCAGCCCCAGCATTTT.

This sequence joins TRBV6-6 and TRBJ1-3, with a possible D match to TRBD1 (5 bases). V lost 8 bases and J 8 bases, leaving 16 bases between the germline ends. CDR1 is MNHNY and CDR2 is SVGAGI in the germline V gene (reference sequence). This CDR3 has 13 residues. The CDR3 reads CASATGGKDTIYF. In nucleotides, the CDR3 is TGTGCCAGCGCGACCGGGGGTAAGGACACCATATATTTT.

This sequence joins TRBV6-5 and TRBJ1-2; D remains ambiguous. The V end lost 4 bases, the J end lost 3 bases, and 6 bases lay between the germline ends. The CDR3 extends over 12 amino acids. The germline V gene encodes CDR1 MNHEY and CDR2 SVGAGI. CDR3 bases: TGTGCCAGCAGTTCAACCTACTATGGCTACACCTTC. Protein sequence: CASSSTYYGYTF.

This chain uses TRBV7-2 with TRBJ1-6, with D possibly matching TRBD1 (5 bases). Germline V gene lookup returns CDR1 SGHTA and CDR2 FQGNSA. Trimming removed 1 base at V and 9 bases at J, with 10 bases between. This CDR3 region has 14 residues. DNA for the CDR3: TGTGCCAGCAGCTTAGAGAGGGGCGTTTCACCCCTCCACTTT. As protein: CASSLERGVSPLHF.

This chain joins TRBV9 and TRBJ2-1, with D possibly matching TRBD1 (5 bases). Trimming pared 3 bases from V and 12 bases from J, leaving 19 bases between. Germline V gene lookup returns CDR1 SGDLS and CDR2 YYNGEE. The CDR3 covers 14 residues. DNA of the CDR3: TGTGCCAGCAGCGCTCTGCGGACCCCTCAGGGGCAGTTCTTC. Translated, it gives CASSALRTPQGQFF.

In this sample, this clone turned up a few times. The CDR3 reads CASSEYGTGQAFF. CDR3 sequence (DNA): TGTGCCAGCAGTGAGTATGGGACAGGGCAAGCTTTCTTT. The rearrangement uses TRBV2 and TRBJ1-1, with TRBD1 matching 9 bases. V lost 3 bases and J lost 9; bases outside the gene matches: 5. The CDR3 extends over 13 amino acids. CDR1 is SNHLY, CDR2 FYNNEI, per germline.

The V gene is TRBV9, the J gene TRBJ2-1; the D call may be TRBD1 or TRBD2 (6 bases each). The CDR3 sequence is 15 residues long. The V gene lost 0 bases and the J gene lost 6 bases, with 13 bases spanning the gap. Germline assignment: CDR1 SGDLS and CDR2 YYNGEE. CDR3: CASSVASGGLNEQFF. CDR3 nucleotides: TGTGCCAGCAGCGTAGCGTCCGGGGGCCTCAATGAGCAGTTCTTC. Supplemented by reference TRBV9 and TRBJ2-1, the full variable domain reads DSGVTQTPKHLITATGQRVTLRCSPRSGDLSVYWYQQSLDQGLQFLIQYYNGEERAKGNILERFSAQQFPDLHSELNLSSLELGDSALYFCASSVASGGLNEQFFGPGTRLTVL.

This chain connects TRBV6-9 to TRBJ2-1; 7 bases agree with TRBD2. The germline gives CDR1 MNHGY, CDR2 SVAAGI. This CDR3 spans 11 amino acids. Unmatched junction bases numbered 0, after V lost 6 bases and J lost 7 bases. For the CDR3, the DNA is TGTGCCAGCAGAGCGGGGAATGAGCAGTTCTTC. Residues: CASRAGNEQFF.

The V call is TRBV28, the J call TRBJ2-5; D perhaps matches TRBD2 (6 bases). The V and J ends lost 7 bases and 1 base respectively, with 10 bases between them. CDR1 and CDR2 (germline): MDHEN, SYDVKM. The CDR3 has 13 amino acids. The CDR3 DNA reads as TGTGCCAGCACTGGGGGGAGCCAAGAGACCCAGTACTTC. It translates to CASTGGSQETQYF.

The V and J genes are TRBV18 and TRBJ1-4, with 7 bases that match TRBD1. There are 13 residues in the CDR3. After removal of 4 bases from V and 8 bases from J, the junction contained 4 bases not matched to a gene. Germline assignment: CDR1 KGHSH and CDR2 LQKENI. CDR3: CASSQGAREKLFF. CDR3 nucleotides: TGTGCCAGCTCACAGGGGGCGCGGGAAAAACTGTTTTTT.

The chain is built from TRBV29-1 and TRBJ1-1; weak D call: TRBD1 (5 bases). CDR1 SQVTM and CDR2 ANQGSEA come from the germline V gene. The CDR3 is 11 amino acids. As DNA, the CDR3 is TGCCTGGGGCGGCGGGACACTGAAGCTTTCTTT. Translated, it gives CLGRRDTEAFF. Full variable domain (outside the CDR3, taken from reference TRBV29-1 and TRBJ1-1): SAVISQKPSRDICQRGTSLTIQCQVDSQVTMMFWYRQQPGQSLTLIATANQGSEATYESGFVIDKFPISRPNLTFSTLTVSNMSPEDSSIYLCLGRRDTEAFFGQGTRLTVV.

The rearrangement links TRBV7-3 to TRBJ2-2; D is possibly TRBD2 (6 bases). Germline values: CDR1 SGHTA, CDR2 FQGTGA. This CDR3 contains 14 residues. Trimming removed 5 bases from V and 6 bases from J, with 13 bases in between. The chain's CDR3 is CASSPKRGAGELFF. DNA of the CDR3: TGTGCCAGCAGCCCTAAGCGCGGGGCCGGGGAGCTGTTTTTT.

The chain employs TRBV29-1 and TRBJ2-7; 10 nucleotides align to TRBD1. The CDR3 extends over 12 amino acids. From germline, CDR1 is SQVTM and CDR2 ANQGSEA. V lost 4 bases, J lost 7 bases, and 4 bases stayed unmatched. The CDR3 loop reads CSVGRTGGEQYF. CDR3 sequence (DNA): TGCAGCGTTGGACGGACAGGGGGTGAGCAGTACTTC.

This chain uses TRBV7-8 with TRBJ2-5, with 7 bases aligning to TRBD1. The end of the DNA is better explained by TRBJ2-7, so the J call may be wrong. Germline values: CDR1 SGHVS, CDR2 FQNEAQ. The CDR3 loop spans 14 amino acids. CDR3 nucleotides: TGTGCCAGCAGCTCCGACAGGGTGGGCTACGAGCAGTACTTC. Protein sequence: CASSSDRVGYEQYF.

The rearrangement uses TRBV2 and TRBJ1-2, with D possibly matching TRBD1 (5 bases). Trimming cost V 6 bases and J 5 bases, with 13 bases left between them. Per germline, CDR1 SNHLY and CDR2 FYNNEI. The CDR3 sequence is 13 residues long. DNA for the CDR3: TGTGCCAGCAGACCGACAGACGTTTATGGCTACACCTTC. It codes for CASRPTDVYGYTF.

The CDR3 DNA is TGTGCCTGGACTCCAGGGGGCCGAAACACCATATATTTT. Protein: CAWTPGGRNTIYF. The chain carries TRBV30 and TRBJ1-3; 8 nucleotides match TRBD1. The germline V gene encodes CDR1 GTSNPN and CDR2 SVGIG (reference sequence). This CDR3 comprises 13 residues. V dropped 4 bases and J dropped 5; count of bases not matched to a gene: 4.

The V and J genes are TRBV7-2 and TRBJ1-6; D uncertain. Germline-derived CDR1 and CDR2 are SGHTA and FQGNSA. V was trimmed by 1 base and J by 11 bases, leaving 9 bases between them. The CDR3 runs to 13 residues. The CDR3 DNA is TGTGCCAGCAGCTTAGATTCGGGGACACCCCTCCACTTT. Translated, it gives CASSLDSGTPLHF.

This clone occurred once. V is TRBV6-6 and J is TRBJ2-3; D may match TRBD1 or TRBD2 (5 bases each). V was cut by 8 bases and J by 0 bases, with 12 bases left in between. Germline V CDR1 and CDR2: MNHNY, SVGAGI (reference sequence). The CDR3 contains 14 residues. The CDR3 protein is CASGGTSSTDTQYF. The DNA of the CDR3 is TGTGCCAGCGGGGGTACTTCAAGCACAGATACGCAGTATTTT.

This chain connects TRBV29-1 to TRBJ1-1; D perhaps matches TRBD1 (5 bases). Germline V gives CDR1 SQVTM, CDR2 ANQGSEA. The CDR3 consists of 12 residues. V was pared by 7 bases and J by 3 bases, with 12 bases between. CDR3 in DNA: TGCAGCGCCGGGGGAGGGGACACTGAAGCTTTCTTT. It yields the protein CSAGGGDTEAFF. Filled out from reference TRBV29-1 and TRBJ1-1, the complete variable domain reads SAVISQKPSRDICQRGTSLTIQCQVDSQVTMMFWYRQQPGQSLTLIATANQGSEATYESGFVIDKFPISRPNLTFSTLTVSNMSPEDSSIYLCSAGGGDTEAFFGQGTRLTVV.